The 17 T cell receptor beta chains reported below all come from one sample, sequenced in a study of blood T cell repertoires in COVID-19. The method was immunoSEQ multiplex PCR; TCRdb's version includes in-frame clones alone and lacks a portion of them. The sample lists fewer than 300,000 clones, roughly 86% occurring once. Input material: peripheral blood. The receptors come from a man between 18 and 35 years old with active or convalescent COVID-19.

This chain uses TRBV6-6 with TRBJ1-1; 7 nucleotides match TRBD1. J gave up 0 bases and V 0 bases, and 1 base lay outside the gene matches. The CDR3 is made up of 15 amino acids. Germline V gene lookup returns CDR1 MNHNY and CDR2 SVGAGI (reference sequence). This chain's CDR3 is CASSYSQGVNTEAFF. CDR3 nucleotides: TGTGCCAGCAGTTACTCGCAGGGGGTGAACACTGAAGCTTTCTTT.

Concerning this clone: Other DNA sequences in the same sample also yield this CDR3. The chain joins TRBV7-9 to TRBJ2-7; D perhaps matches TRBD2 (6 bases). CDR1 is SEHNR and CDR2 is FQNEAQ in the germline V gene (reference sequence). The CDR3 runs to 14 residues. Trimming left V 2 bases short and J 1 base short, with 9 bases between. The CDR3 spells CASSLSGLSYEQYF. Written as DNA, the CDR3 is TGTGCCAGCAGCTTATCGGGACTGTCCTACGAGCAGTACTTC.

The gene calls are TRBV4-3 and TRBJ1-6; D is uncertain. Germline V gene lookup returns CDR1 LGHNA and CDR2 YSLEER. Trimming pared 0 bases from V and 7 bases from J, leaving 10 bases between. The CDR3 length is 15 residues. DNA for the CDR3: TGCGCCAGCAGCCAAGAAACTAGTACGAATTCACCCCTCCACTTT. Translated: CASSQETSTNSPLHF.

This rearrangement joins TRBV19 to TRBJ1-6; the match to TRBD1 covers 11 bases. This CDR3 is 16 amino acids long. Germline loops: CDR1 LNHDA, CDR2 SQIVND (reference sequence). The junction had 3 bases not matched to a gene; V was cut back by 6 bases and J by 2 bases. CDR3 coding DNA: TGTGCCAGTAGGAGGGACAGGGGGGCCTATAATTCACCCCTCCACTTT. This encodes CASRRDRGAYNSPLHF.

As regards this clone: Relative to the germline gene, one junction end is altered; a read error may explain this. V is TRBV7-9 and J is TRBJ1-3, with 7 bases fitting TRBD1. This CDR3 contains 14 residues. CDR1 and CDR2 from the germline V gene are SEHNR and FQNEAQ (reference sequence). The CDR3, as DNA: TGTGCCAGCTTCGATTTAAACAGGGGAAGCACCATATATTTT. Translation: CASFDLNRGSTIYF. Based on the CDR3 plus reference TRBV7-9 and TRBJ1-3, the full variable domain is DTGVSQNPRHKITKRGQNVTFRCDPISEHNRLYWYRQTLGQGPEFLTYFQNEAQLEKSRLLSDRFSAERPKGSFSTLEIQRTEQGDSAMYLCASFDLNRGSTIYFGEGSWLTVV.

CDR3 in amino acids: CASSIEEGQAATNEKLFF. The CDR3 DNA is TGTGCCAGTAGTATAGAAGAGGGACAGGCGGCAACTAATGAAAAACTGTTTTTT. V and J are TRBV19 and TRBJ1-4, with 8 bases lining up with TRBD1. This CDR3 spans 18 amino acids. V was pared by 0 bases and J by 0 bases, with 6 bases of the junction left unmatched. Germline loops: CDR1 LNHDA, CDR2 SQIVND (reference sequence).

The V and J genes are TRBV6-5 and TRBJ2-7, with TRBD1 matching 9 bases. Unmatched junction bases numbered 9, after V lost 6 bases and J lost 3 bases. This CDR3 comprises 15 residues. Germline V CDR1 and CDR2: MNHEY, SVGAGI. DNA of the CDR3: TGTGCCAGCAGGGTGAGAGGGACAGGGTTCTACGAGCAGTACTTC. Translated: CASRVRGTGFYEQYF.

The chain has TRBV6-1 and TRBJ2-5; D perhaps matches TRBD2 (6 bases). In germline, CDR1 is MNHNS, CDR2 SASEGT. Between the trimmed V and J ends, which lost 4 bases and 4 bases, there was a span of 16 bases. The CDR3 length is 15 residues. This CDR3 reads CASSGAGRVRETQYF. The CDR3 nucleotides are TGTGCCAGCAGTGGAGCGGGCAGGGTCCGAGAGACCCAGTACTTC.

This chain joins TRBV3-1 (or the pseudogene TRBV3-2) and TRBJ1-6; no reliable D call. The CDR3 is 14 residues long. The germline gives CDR1 LGHDT, CDR2 YNNKEL (reference sequence). V lost 4 bases and J 1 base, leaving 5 bases between the germline ends. The CDR3 DNA follows: TGTGCCAGCAGCCCGGGTTCCTATAATTCACCCCTCCACTTT. Translation: CASSPGSYNSPLHF.

J is TRBJ2-3 and V is TRBV21-1; TRBD2 was called by the table and not checked on the DNA. TRBV21-1 is a documented pseudogene. The CDR3 extends over 12 amino acids. CDR3 in amino acids: CASSTGSGTQYF. The CDR3 nucleotides read TGTGCCAGCAGCACCGGGAGTGGTACGCAGTATTTT.

The gene calls are TRBV9 and TRBJ1-6; tentatively, D is TRBD1 (6 bases). CDR1 is SGDLS, CDR2 YYNGEE, per germline. Trimming removed 4 bases from V and 5 bases from J, with 13 bases in between. The CDR3 runs to 15 residues. Here the CDR3 DNA reads TGTGCCAGCAGCCCCCCGGACAGAGATAATTCACCCCTCCACTTT. Protein sequence: CASSPPDRDNSPLHF.

The chain has TRBV3-1 (or the pseudogene TRBV3-2) and TRBJ2-7, with 9 nucleotides matching TRBD2. Germline-derived CDR1 and CDR2 are LGHDT and YNNKEL (reference sequence). Losses at the gene ends were 7 bases for V and 0 bases for J; bases not matched to a gene: 4. The CDR3 loop spans 14 amino acids. CDR3 bases: TGTGCCAGCACGGCGGGGGGGATCTCCTACGAGCAGTACTTC. Protein sequence: CASTAGGISYEQYF.

V usage is TRBV6-5 and J usage is TRBJ1-1; tentative D call: TRBD1 (6 bases). Germline V gene data show CDR1 as MNHEY and CDR2 as SVGAGI. V gave up 2 bases and J gave up 1 base, with 14 bases separating them. CDR3 length: 16 residues. The CDR3 here is CASSYGWGPTNTEAFF. CDR3 sequence (DNA): TGTGCCAGCAGTTACGGGTGGGGGCCCACGAACACTGAAGCTTTCTTT.

This clone came up once. The gene calls are TRBV6-2 or TRBV6-3 and TRBJ1-1, with D unresolved. The germline gives CDR1 MNHEY, CDR2 SVGEGT. V was trimmed by 2 bases and J by 5 bases, leaving 6 bases between them. The CDR3 loop spans 12 amino acids. CDR3 protein: CASSYAGTEAFF. The CDR3 DNA is TGTGCCAGCAGTTACGCCGGGACTGAAGCTTTCTTT.

This clone was picked up one time. V gene TRBV12-3 or TRBV12-4 combines with J gene TRBJ1-2; 8 bases match TRBD1. The V and J ends lost 7 bases and 8 bases, in that order; junction bases with no gene match: 9. The CDR3 totals 13 residues. Here the CDR3 reads CASTSDRANGYTF. CDR3 DNA sequence: TGTGCCAGCACTTCGGACAGGGCTAACGGCTACACCTTC.

This clone was detected only once. The gene calls are TRBV6-6 and TRBJ1-2; a weak D match, TRBD1 (6 bases). The germline V and J ends were trimmed by 7 bases and 5 bases, with 23 bases remaining between them. Germline lookup yields CDR1 MNHNY and CDR2 SVGAGI (reference sequence). The CDR3 sequence is 16 residues long. CDR3 bases: TGTGCCAGCACCCTCGTAGGCCGGGACACCTTGTATGGCTACACCTTC. This codes for CASTLVGRDTLYGYTF.

This chain joins TRBV10-3 and TRBJ1-6; 9 bases are shared with TRBD1. The germline V gene encodes CDR1 ENHRY and CDR2 SYGVKD. The J segment lost 3 bases and the V segment lost 4 bases, leaving 4 bases of the junction unmatched. CDR3 length: 16 residues. CDR3 residues: CAISAGQGNYNSPLHF. CDR3 bases: TGTGCCATCAGTGCCGGACAGGGGAACTATAATTCACCCCTCCACTTT.